This T cell receptor (beta chain) came from a study of blood T cells in healthy people across ages. A second roughly 7 to 12 cycle PCR used barcoded and J-beta primers. Each CDR3 protein gets one entry after TCRdb re-called the 5' RACE reads with MiXCR. Of about 1 million distinct CDR3 sequences listed, 35% to 50% were seen once; the top ten hold about 19%. The CDR3 extends over 12 amino acids. Trimming removed 7 bases from V and 8 bases from J, with 12 bases in between. Germline CDR1 is SNHLY and CDR2 is FYNNEI. Extractions gave at least 5.5 micrograms of total RNA per sample. The receptor was isolated from an older woman in good health. V gene TRBV2 combines with J gene TRBJ2-1; TRBD1 might be the D (5 bases). The sample was blood. The CDR3 loop reads CASNNRLYEQFF. The CDR3 region has the DNA TGTGCCAGCAATAACAGGCTCTATGAGCAGTTCTTC.